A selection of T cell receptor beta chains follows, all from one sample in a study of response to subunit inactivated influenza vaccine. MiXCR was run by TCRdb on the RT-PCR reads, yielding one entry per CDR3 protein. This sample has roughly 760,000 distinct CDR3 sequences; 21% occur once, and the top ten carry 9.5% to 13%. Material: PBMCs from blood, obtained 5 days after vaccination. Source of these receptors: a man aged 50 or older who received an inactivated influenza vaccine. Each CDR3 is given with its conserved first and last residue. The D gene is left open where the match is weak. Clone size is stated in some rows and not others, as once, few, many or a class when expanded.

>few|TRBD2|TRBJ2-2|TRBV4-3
TGCGCCAGCAGCCGAAGCCCGGGAGGGTCGAACACCGGGGAGCTGTTTTTT
CASSRSPGGSNTGELFF
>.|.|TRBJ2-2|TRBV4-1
TGCGCCAGCAGCCAACTTCCGAGACGCACCGGGGAGCTGTTTTTT
CASSQLPRRTGELFF
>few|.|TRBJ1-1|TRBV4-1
TGCGCCAGCAGCCAAGATGGTGCAGCTGGGGCTTTCTTT
CASSQDGAAGAFF
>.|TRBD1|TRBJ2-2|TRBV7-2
TGTGCCAGCAGCTTAGTACAGGGGTTGGTCGGGGAGCTGTTTTTT
CASSLVQGLVGELFF
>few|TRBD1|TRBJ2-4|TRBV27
TGTGCCAGCAGCCAATACAGGGGTGACATTCAGTACTTC
CASSQYRGDIQYF
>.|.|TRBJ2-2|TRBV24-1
TGTGCCACCAGTGGATGGACGGCGGGTTCGAACACCGGGGAGCTGTTTTTT
CATSGWTAGSNTGELFF
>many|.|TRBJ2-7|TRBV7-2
TGTGCCAGCAGCTTAAGAACAGGTCCCTACGAGCAGTACTTC
CASSLRTGPYEQYF
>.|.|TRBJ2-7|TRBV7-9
TGTGCCAGCAGTCTAACAGGGGGGGTCGAGCAGTACTTC
CASSLTGGVEQYF
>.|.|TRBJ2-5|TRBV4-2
TGTGCCAGCAGCGAACGGGTCAGGGGCGGCGAGACCCAGTACTTC
CASSERVRGGETQYF
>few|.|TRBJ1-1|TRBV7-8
TGTGCCAGCAGCCACAGGAGGGTGAACACTGAAGCTTTCTTT
CASSHRRVNTEAFF
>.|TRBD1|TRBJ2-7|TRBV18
TGTGCCAGCTCCCTCGACAGGGCAACCTTCTACGAGCAGTACTTC
CASSLDRATFYEQYF
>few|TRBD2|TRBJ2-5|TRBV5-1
TGCGCCAGCAGCCGCGGGGGGGCCTCAGGAGAGACCCAGTACTTC
CASSRGGASGETQYF
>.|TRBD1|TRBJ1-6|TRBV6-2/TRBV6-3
TGTGCCAGCAGGAGGGACAGGGTGGAGAATTCACCCCTCCACTTT
CASRRDRVENSPLHF
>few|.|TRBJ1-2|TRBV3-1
TGTGCCAGCAGCTTCGGGGACAATTACTACACCTTC
CASSFGDNYYTF
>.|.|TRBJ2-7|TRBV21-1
TGTGCCAGCAGCAAAGATGGCAAACGGAAATACGAGCAGTACTTC
CASSKDGKRKYEQYF
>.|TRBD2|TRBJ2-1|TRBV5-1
TGCGCCAGCAGCTCCCCGGGACTAGCGGGGGGGAGTGCCTACAATGAGCAGTTCTTC
CASSSPGLAGGSAYNEQFF
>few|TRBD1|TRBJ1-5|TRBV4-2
TGTGCCAGCAGCCAAGTCGGGACAGGGTTGAGTCAGCCCCAGCATTTT
CASSQVGTGLSQPQHF
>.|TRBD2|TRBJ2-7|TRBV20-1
TGCAGTGCTAAAAGCGAGACTAGCGGGTTCTCCTACGAGCAGTACTTC
CSAKSETSGFSYEQYF
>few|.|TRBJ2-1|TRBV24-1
TGTGCCACCAGCCCGAAGGGGCAGAGTTTCTACAATGAGCAGTTCTTC
CATSPKGQSFYNEQFF
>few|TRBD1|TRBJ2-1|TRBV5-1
TGCGCCAGCAGCTGGATAGGACAGGGAGACAATGAGCAGTTCTTC
CASSWIGQGDNEQFF
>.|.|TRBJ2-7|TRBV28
TGTGCCAGCAGTGAGACCGGGACTGCCTCCTACGAGCAGTACTTC
CASSETGTASYEQYF
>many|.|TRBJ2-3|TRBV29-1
TGCAGCGCTAACCAAAGGTTAACAGATACGCAGTATTTT
CSANQRLTDTQYF
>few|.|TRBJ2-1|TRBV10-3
TGTGCCATCAGGCCCACAGGGTTTCTCTACAATGAGCAGTTCTTC
CAIRPTGFLYNEQFF
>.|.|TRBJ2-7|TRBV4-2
TGTGCCAGCTCCCCCGGGTTCGTTCTCTACGAGCAGTACTTC
CASSPGFVLYEQYF
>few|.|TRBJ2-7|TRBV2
TGTGCCAGCAGTGAAAGGTTGTACGCTTATTCCTACGAGCAGTACTTC
CASSERLYAYSYEQYF
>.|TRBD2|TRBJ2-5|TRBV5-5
TGTGCCAGCAGCTTGGATGGAGCGGGGGGGGCCCAAGAGACCCAGTACTTC
CASSLDGAGGAQETQYF
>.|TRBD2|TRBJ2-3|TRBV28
TGTGCCAGCGGGAGACTAGCTGCCACAGATACGCAGTATTTT
CASGRLAATDTQYF
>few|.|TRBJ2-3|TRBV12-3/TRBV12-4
TGTGCCAGCAGTCCTGGTAGTACGCAGTATTTT
CASSPGSTQYF
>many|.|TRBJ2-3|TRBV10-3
TGTGCCATCAGTGAGTCGAACAGCGGGACAGATACGCAGTATTTT
CAISESNSGTDTQYF
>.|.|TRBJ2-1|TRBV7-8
TGTGCCAGCAGCTTAATTTTTGGTTCCCATGAGCAGTTCTTC
CASSLIFGSHEQFF
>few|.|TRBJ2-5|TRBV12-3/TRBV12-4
TGTGCCAGCAGGCAGAGTACCCAAGAGACCCAGTACTTC
CASRQSTQETQYF
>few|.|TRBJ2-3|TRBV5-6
TGTGCCAGCAGCCGCCAAGATACGCAGTATTTT
CASSRQDTQYF
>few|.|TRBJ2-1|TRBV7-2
TGTGCCAGCAGCCCCTTGGGCCCTGGCAATGAGCAGTTCTTC
CASSPLGPGNEQFF
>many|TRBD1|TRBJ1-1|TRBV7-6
TGTGCCAGCAGCGGTACCAAACAGGGGGCGGGTGGCGGGAACACTGAAGCTTTCTTT
CASSGTKQGAGGGNTEAFF
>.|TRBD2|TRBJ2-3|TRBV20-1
TGCAGTTTGGCGGGGGGGCCGATAACTCGCCATACGCAGTATTTT
CSLAGGPITRHTQYF
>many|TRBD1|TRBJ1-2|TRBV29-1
TGCAGCGTTGAGGACAGGAGCAACTATGGCTACACCTTC
CSVEDRSNYGYTF
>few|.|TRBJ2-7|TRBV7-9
TGTGCCAGCAGCTTGCAAGGGGCCCTACACGAGCAGTACTTC
CASSLQGALHEQYF
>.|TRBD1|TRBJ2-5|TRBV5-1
TGCGCCAGCAAGGGACAGGGAAATCAAGAGACCCAGTACTTC
CASKGQGNQETQYF
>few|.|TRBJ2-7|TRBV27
TGTGCCAGCAGACCTCGAGGGGGGCCCAACTCCTACGAGCAGTACTTC
CASRPRGGPNSYEQYF
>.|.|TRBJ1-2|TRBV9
TGTGCCAGCAGCCCACGTCCGGCGAGCTATGGCTACACCTTC
CASSPRPASYGYTF
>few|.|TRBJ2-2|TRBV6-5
TGTGCCAGCAGTTTCAGGGGTCCCCCCGGGGAGCTGTTTTTT
CASSFRGPPGELFF
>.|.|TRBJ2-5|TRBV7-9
TGTGCCAGCAGCTTCGAGACCCCCGAGACCCAGTACTTC
CASSFETPETQYF
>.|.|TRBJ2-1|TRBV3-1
TGTGCCAGCAGCTTTTCGGATGAGCAGTTCTTC
CASSFSDEQFF
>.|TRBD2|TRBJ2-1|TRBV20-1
TGCAGTGCTAGAGATTCTAGCGGGTACTCCTACAATGAGCAGTTCTTC
CSARDSSGYSYNEQFF
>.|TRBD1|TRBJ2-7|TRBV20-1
TGCAGTTCAAGACAGGGGGGATCCTACGAGCAGTACTTC
CSSRQGGSYEQYF
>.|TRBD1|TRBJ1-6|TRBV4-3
TGCGCCAGCAGCCAAGAGGGGACAGGGAGGAATTCACCCCTCCACTTT
CASSQEGTGRNSPLHF
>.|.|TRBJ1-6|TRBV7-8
TGTGCCAGCACCCCCTTGGTGGGGGCCTATAATTCACCCCTCCACTTT
CASTPLVGAYNSPLHF
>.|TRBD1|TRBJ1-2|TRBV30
TGTGCCTGGAGTGTGTTCCTTTCGCGACAGGGACGCTACACCTTC
CAWSVFLSRQGRYTF
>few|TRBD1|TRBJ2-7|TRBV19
TGTGCCAGTAGCTACGCCGGGACAGGGAATTACGAGCAGTACTTC
CASSYAGTGNYEQYF